This TCR beta chain emerged from a study of T-cell reconstitution after alpha-beta-depleted transplantation in children. Study observations and caveats: Alpha-beta T cells present about two months after transplant were reported to originate from several hundred expanded graft clones. The main origin of T-cell counts and diversity one year after transplant was newly produced T cells. Several patients had high TCRbeta diversity at day 60; it came from surviving recipient T cells and thymic progenitors.

This CDR3 region has 14 residues. Germline CDR1 is SGHNT and CDR2 is YYREEE (reference sequence). V was clipped by 8 bases and J by 0 bases, with 11 bases between them. Preparation of the TCRbeta library involved a method that used unique molecular identifiers. TCRdb reprocessed the PCR reads with MiXCR, giving one entry per CDR3 protein. The sample holds 900,000 or so distinct CDR3 sequences, around 15% seen once. Of note for this clonotype: Antigen: not known.

Source: PBMCs, mostly from graft donor cells, taken 360 days after TCRalphabeta/CD19-depleted stem cell transplant. The source of this sequence is a male patient younger than 18 who had a stem cell transplant for acute lymphoblastic leukemia, so the T cells may come from the graft donor. V is TRBV5-4 and J is TRBJ2-2, with D uncertain. CDR3 nucleotides: TGTGCCAGATCCCCCGCGCCGAACACCGGGGAGCTGTTTTTT. Encoded protein: CARSPAPNTGELFF.